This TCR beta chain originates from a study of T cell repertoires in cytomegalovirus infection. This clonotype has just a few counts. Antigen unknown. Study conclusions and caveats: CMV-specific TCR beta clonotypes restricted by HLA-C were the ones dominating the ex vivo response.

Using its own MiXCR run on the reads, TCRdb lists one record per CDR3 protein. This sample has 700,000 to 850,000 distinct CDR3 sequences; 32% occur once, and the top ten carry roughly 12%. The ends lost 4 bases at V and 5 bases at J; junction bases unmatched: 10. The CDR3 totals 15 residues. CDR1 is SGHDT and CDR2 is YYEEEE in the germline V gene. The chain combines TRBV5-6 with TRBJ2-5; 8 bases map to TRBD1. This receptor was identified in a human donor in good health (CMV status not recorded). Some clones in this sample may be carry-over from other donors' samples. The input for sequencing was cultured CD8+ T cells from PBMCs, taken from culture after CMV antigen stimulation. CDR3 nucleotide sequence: TGTGCCAGCAGCGGCCGGGACAGGTATTGGGAGACCCAGTACTTC. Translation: CASSGRDRYWETQYF.